The 30 T cell receptor beta chains listed next were all sequenced from one sample in a study of cytomegalovirus exposure and HLA in healthy donors. Amplification used 60 Vbeta primers and 13 Jbeta primers. The repertoire was sequenced with immunoSEQ multiplex PCR; TCRdb's copy has only in-frame clones and lacks some. Of about 140,000 clones listed, around three quarters are singletons. Sequencing input: PBMCs. These receptors came from a woman in her sixties or seventies in good health and CMV-seropositive.

This clone was counted ten times or more. V usage is TRBV5-6 and J usage is TRBJ2-3; perhaps TRBD2 as D (6 bases). Germline lookup yields CDR1 SGHDT and CDR2 YYEEEE. The CDR3 has 15 amino acids. The germline V and J ends were trimmed by 6 bases and 2 bases, with 16 bases remaining between them. This CDR3 reads CASTRADYHTDTQYF. CDR3 coding DNA: TGTGCCAGCACTCGCGCGGACTACCACACAGATACGCAGTATTTT. The full variable domain, completed using reference TRBV5-6 and TRBJ2-3, is DAGVTQSPTHLIKTRGQQVTLRCSPKSGHDTVSWYQQALGQGPQFIFQYYEEEERQRGNFPDRFSGHQFPNYSSELNVNALLLGDSALYLCASTRADYHTDTQYFGPGTRLTVL.

This chain links TRBV19 with TRBJ2-5; D is unclear. Trimming shortened V by 1 base and J by 2 bases, and 5 bases separated the two germline ends. The CDR3 has 13 amino acids. Germline V gives CDR1 LNHDA, CDR2 SQIVND (reference sequence). The CDR3 DNA is TGTGCCAGTAGTATAGTTTCGCAAGAGACCCAGTACTTC. Protein sequence: CASSIVSQETQYF.

The chain employs TRBV15 and TRBJ1-5; D is possibly TRBD1 (5 bases). Trimming removed 2 bases at V and 4 bases at J, with 15 bases between. The CDR3 runs to 16 residues. CDR1 is LNHNV and CDR2 is YYDKDF in the germline V gene (reference sequence). CDR3 sequence: CATSRSGIKGNQPQHF. The CDR3 region has the DNA TGTGCCACCAGCAGATCCGGAATCAAGGGGAATCAGCCCCAGCATTTT. Using reference TRBV15 and TRBJ1-5 for the parts outside the CDR3, the full variable domain is DAMVIQNPRYQVTQFGKPVTLSCSQTLNHNVMYWYQQKSSQAPKLLFHYYDKDFNNEADTPDNFQSRRPNTSFCFLDIRSPGLGDTAMYLCATSRSGIKGNQPQHFGDGTRLSIL.

This chain uses TRBV2 with TRBJ1-2; 9 nucleotides agree with TRBD1. This CDR3 spans 14 amino acids. Germline CDR1 and CDR2: SNHLY and FYNNEI. Trimming cost V 9 bases and J 4 bases; bases outside gene matches: 9. CDR3 coding DNA: TGTGCCAGTCCCGGGACAGGGACAGGCTATGGCTACACCTTC. Translated, it gives CASPGTGTGYGYTF.

This chain uses TRBV5-1 with TRBJ2-1, with D perhaps matching TRBD1 (8 bases). V lost 4 bases, J lost 8 bases, and 13 bases lay in between. The germline V gene has CDR1 SGHRS and CDR2 YFSETQ. This CDR3 region has 13 residues. This chain's CDR3 is CASSNTGGDEQFF. The CDR3 nucleotides read TGCGCCAGCAGCAATACAGGGGGGGATGAGCAGTTCTTC. The full variable domain, completed using reference TRBV5-1 and TRBJ2-1, is KAGVTQTPRYLIKTRGQQVTLSCSPISGHRSVSWYQQTPGQGLQFLFEYFSETQRNKGNFPGRFSGRQFSNSRSEMNVSTLELGDSALYLCASSNTGGDEQFFGPGTRLTVL.

V gene TRBV5-1 combines with J gene TRBJ2-7, with 7 bases fitting TRBD1. The junction had 9 bases not matched to a gene; V was cut back by 6 bases and J by 0 bases. The CDR3 totals 15 residues. Germline V lookup: CDR1 SGHRS, CDR2 YFSETQ. For the CDR3, the DNA is TGCGCCAGCACCCCAAATCGGGACAGCTCCTACGAGCAGTACTTC. It specifies CASTPNRDSSYEQYF.

The V and J genes are TRBV10-3 and TRBJ1-1; D gene ambiguous. Trimming shortened V by 11 bases and J by 1 base, and 14 bases separated the two germline ends. This CDR3 is built from 13 residues. Germline values: CDR1 ENHRY, CDR2 SYGVKD. In DNA form, the CDR3 reads TGTGCCTCGTCGTTAGTTGGGAACACTGAAGCTTTCTTT. This gives the protein CASSLVGNTEAFF.

This clone was found once. The J gene is TRBJ1-4, the V gene TRBV5-1, with D possibly being TRBD1 (6 bases). Trimming pared 4 bases from V and 4 bases from J, leaving 14 bases between. CDR3 size: 15 residues. Germline CDR1 reads SGHRS; CDR2 reads YFSETQ. As DNA, the CDR3 is TGCGCCAGCAGCCCCTTACAGGGTTATAATGAAAAACTGTTTTTT. Translating it yields CASSPLQGYNEKLFF.

The V and J genes are TRBV6-1 and TRBJ1-1; no definite D call. The V gene's germline CDR1 is MNHNS and CDR2 SASEGT. Deletions cut 3 bases from V and 2 bases from J, with 10 bases between. The CDR3 is made up of 14 amino acids. Written as DNA, the CDR3 is TGTGCCAGCAGTGACAGGTACTTAAACACTGAAGCTTTCTTT. This translates into CASSDRYLNTEAFF.

This clone has a single count. V and J are TRBV7-9 and TRBJ2-1; the D gene is possibly TRBD2 (5 bases). V lost 6 bases and J 0 bases, leaving 12 bases between the germline ends. The CDR3 contains 15 residues. The V gene's germline CDR1 is SEHNR and CDR2 FQNEAQ (reference sequence). CDR3 bases: TGTGCCAGCAGAACAGCGGAGAGCTCCTACAATGAGCAGTTCTTC. Its translation is CASRTAESSYNEQFF.

The V and J genes are TRBV11-3 and TRBJ1-1, with D possibly TRBD1 on 6 matching bases. The germline V and J ends were trimmed by 6 bases and 1 base, with 12 bases remaining between them. This CDR3 has 14 residues. Germline values: CDR1 SGHNT, CDR2 YENEEA. CDR3 bases: TGTGCCAGCAGACCAGGGGTGTGGAACACTGAAGCTTTCTTT. It yields the protein CASRPGVWNTEAFF. Full variable domain (remainder filled in from reference TRBV11-3 and TRBJ1-1): EAGVVQSPRYKIIEKKQPVAFWCNPISGHNTLYWYLQNLGQGPELLIRYENEEAVDDSQLPKDRFSAERLKGVDSTLKIQPAELGDSAVYLCASRPGVWNTEAFFGQGTRLTVV.

For this clone: The junction and the germline gene differ at one end; a read error may be behind it. V gene TRBV7-8 combines with J gene TRBJ1-4; D is uncertain. CDR3 length equals 14 residues. The germline gives CDR1 SGHVS, CDR2 FQNEAQ. The CDR3 DNA follows: TGTGCCAACAGCTTACGCGAGAGGAATGAAAAACTGTTTTTT. Its translation is CANSLRERNEKLFF.

This chain links TRBV19 with TRBJ1-5; 7 nucleotides line up with TRBD1. V was clipped by 5 bases and J by 6 bases; unmatched bases: 4. The CDR3 loop spans 13 amino acids. CDR1 and CDR2 from the germline V gene are LNHDA and SQIVND (reference sequence). The chain's CDR3 is CASSPDRAQPQHF. The DNA for the CDR3 is TGTGCCAGTAGTCCAGACAGGGCTCAGCCCCAGCATTTT. The variable domain in full, with the rest retrieved from reference TRBV19 and TRBJ1-5, is DGGITQSPKYLFRKEGQNVTLSCEQNLNHDAMYWYRQDPGQGLRLIYYSQIVNDFQKGDIAEGYSVSREKKESFPLTVTSAQKNPTAFYLCASSPDRAQPQHFGDGTRLSIL.

The rearrangement links TRBV25-1 to TRBJ2-1; 9 bases align to TRBD1. V trimming: 4 bases; J trimming: 9 bases; junction bases outside the gene matches: 10. This CDR3 is built from 15 residues. Germline values: CDR1 MGHDK, CDR2 SYGVNS. In DNA, the CDR3 is TGTGCCAGCAGTGTGTCAGGGACAGGGCAGGGTGAGCAGTTCTTC. Encoded protein: CASSVSGTGQGEQFF. The whole variable domain, filled in from reference TRBV25-1 and TRBJ2-1, reads EADIYQTPRYLVIGTGKKITLECSQTMGHDKMYWYQQDPGMELHLIHYSYGVNSTEKGDLSSESTVSRIRTEHFPLTLESARPSHTSQYLCASSVSGTGQGEQFFGPGTRLTVL.

The J gene is TRBJ1-2, the V gene TRBV5-1; 7 positions agree with TRBD1. V shed 3 bases, J shed 3 bases, and the junction held 2 bases outside the gene matches. Germline assignment: CDR1 SGHRS and CDR2 YFSETQ. This CDR3 contains 13 residues. The CDR3 here is CASSSGTDYGYTF. The CDR3 DNA sequence: TGCGCCAGCAGCTCCGGGACAGACTATGGCTACACCTTC.

This chain uses TRBV19 with TRBJ1-5; 9 bases are a match to TRBD1. From germline, CDR1 is LNHDA and CDR2 SQIVND (reference sequence). J gave up 4 bases and V 2 bases, and 9 bases lay outside the gene matches. CDR3 length equals 17 residues. CDR3 amino acids: CASSITYWGQGNQPQHF. The CDR3 coding sequence is TGTGCCAGTAGTATAACTTATTGGGGACAGGGTAATCAGCCCCAGCATTTT. The complete variable domain, with remaining parts taken from reference TRBV19 and TRBJ1-5, reads DGGITQSPKYLFRKEGQNVTLSCEQNLNHDAMYWYRQDPGQGLRLIYYSQIVNDFQKGDIAEGYSVSREKKESFPLTVTSAQKNPTAFYLCASSITYWGQGNQPQHFGDGTRLSIL.

As concerns this clone: Additional DNA sequences in this sample encode the identical CDR3. The V and J genes are TRBV11-2 and TRBJ2-3; D perhaps matches TRBD2 (6 bases). The V gene lost 3 bases and the J gene lost 3 bases, with 7 bases spanning the gap. The CDR3 totals 13 residues. Germline CDR1 and CDR2: SGHAT and FQNNGV. The CDR3 DNA is TGTGCCAGCAGCTTGGGGGGAACAGATACGCAGTATTTT. This translates into CASSLGGTDTQYF.

This chain links TRBV9 with TRBJ2-3; TRBD2 aligns across 12 bases. This CDR3 is 14 amino acids long. CDR1 and CDR2 (germline): SGDLS, YYNGEE. Germline trimming cut 6 bases from V and 5 bases from J; bases unmatched to any gene: 4. The CDR3 loop reads CASTGTSGLDTQYF. The CDR3 DNA is TGTGCCAGCACCGGGACTAGCGGGTTAGATACGCAGTATTTT.

The chain joins TRBV29-1 to TRBJ1-2; D unclear. Germline V lookup: CDR1 SQVTM, CDR2 ANQGSEA. V lost 8 bases, J lost 4 bases, and 23 bases lay in between. The CDR3 contains 15 residues. The CDR3 region is CSTLPLSAETYGYTF. CDR3 bases: TGCAGCACCTTGCCCCTATCCGCCGAAACCTATGGCTACACCTTC.

The chain's CDR3 is CASSKGDSNQPQHF. CDR3 DNA sequence: TGTGCCAGCAGTAAAGGGGACAGTAATCAGCCCCAGCATTTT. J is TRBJ1-5 and V is TRBV6-6, with 7 positions matching TRBD1. The CDR3 sequence is 14 residues long. V was pared by 5 bases and J by 4 bases, with 5 bases of the junction left unmatched. Germline V gene data show CDR1 as MNHNY and CDR2 as SVGAGI (reference sequence).

This clone was seen once. The V and J genes are TRBV2 and TRBJ1-4, with 12 nucleotides matching TRBD1. V trimming: 5 bases; J trimming: 4 bases; junction bases outside the gene matches: 5. Germline assignment: CDR1 SNHLY and CDR2 FYNNEI. CDR3 length: 16 amino acids. CDR3 protein: CASSSGTGGRNEKLFF. The CDR3 DNA reads as TGTGCCAGCAGTTCCGGGACAGGGGGCCGTAATGAAAAACTGTTTTTT.

The chain recombines TRBV6-1 with TRBJ1-1; maybe TRBD1 (6 bases). The germline V gene has CDR1 MNHNS and CDR2 SASEGT. Trimming shortened V by 6 bases and J by 0 bases, and 14 bases separated the two germline ends. The CDR3 runs to 15 residues. Written as DNA, the CDR3 is TGTGCCAGCAGGGACAGCCTATCCATGAACACTGAAGCTTTCTTT. This encodes CASRDSLSMNTEAFF.

In its sample, this clone was seen once. The rearrangement joins TRBV6-5 to TRBJ1-1; D uncertain. The CDR3 extends over 14 amino acids. The germline CDR1 and CDR2 sequences are MNHEY and SVGAGI. Trimming left V 6 bases short and J 0 bases short, with 11 bases between. CDR3 sequence reads: CASSGPGVNTEAFF. The CDR3 DNA sequence: TGTGCCAGCAGCGGACCCGGGGTGAACACTGAAGCTTTCTTT.

This sequence joins TRBV2 and TRBJ1-1, with D uncertain. Trimming took 7 bases from V and 1 from J, leaving 16 bases between them. Germline V gives CDR1 SNHLY, CDR2 FYNNEI. This CDR3 spans 15 amino acids. The DNA for the CDR3 is TGTGCCAGCACCCAAGGAGGGTCCCCGAACACTGAAGCTTTCTTT. Translating it yields CASTQGGSPNTEAFF.

A single count supports this clone. The V and J genes are TRBV14 and TRBJ2-2; D is undetermined. There are 13 residues in the CDR3. Per the germline V gene, CDR1 is SGHDN and CDR2 is FVKESK. Trimming removed 7 bases from V and 7 bases from J, with 13 bases in between. The CDR3 DNA reads TGTGCCAGCAATACAGTGGTTAACGGGGAGCTGTTTTTT. Protein sequence: CASNTVVNGELFF.

The rearrangement joins TRBV6-5 to TRBJ1-6, with 8 bases identical to TRBD1. This CDR3 has 14 residues. The V segment lost 5 bases and the J segment 5 bases; nucleotides outside the gene matches: 2. Germline assignment: CDR1 MNHEY and CDR2 SVGAGI. The CDR3 loop reads CASSPGQDNSPLHF. The CDR3 DNA is TGTGCCAGCAGTCCGGGACAGGATAATTCACCCCTCCACTTT.

CDR3 protein: CASSDDRREAFF. CDR3 DNA: TGTGCCAGCAGTGATGATCGCAGGGAAGCTTTCTTT. The chain uses TRBV6-1 and TRBJ1-1, with D unresolved. The CDR3 contains 12 residues. Between the trimmed V and J ends, which lost 3 bases and 8 bases, there was a span of 10 bases. Per the germline V gene, CDR1 is MNHNS and CDR2 is SASEGT.

The chain recombines TRBV5-1 with TRBJ1-4; maybe TRBD1 (6 bases). Germline CDR1 reads SGHRS; CDR2 reads YFSETQ. V lost 0 bases to trimming and J lost 6 bases, with 9 bases between them. This CDR3 has 14 amino acids. CDR3 bases: TGCGCCAGCAGCTTGGGGACAGAAGATGAAAAACTGTTTTTT. Amino acid sequence: CASSLGTEDEKLFF. Filled out from reference TRBV5-1 and TRBJ1-4, the complete variable domain reads KAGVTQTPRYLIKTRGQQVTLSCSPISGHRSVSWYQQTPGQGLQFLFEYFSETQRNKGNFPGRFSGRQFSNSRSEMNVSTLELGDSALYLCASSLGTEDEKLFFGSGTQLSVL.

This clone was observed a handful of times. The V and J genes are TRBV7-3 and TRBJ1-1; TRBD1 agrees at 9 bases. This CDR3 region has 15 residues. Per germline, CDR1 SGHTA and CDR2 FQGTGA. With 5 bases clipped from V and 1 base from J, the junction kept 5 bases outside the gene matches. The CDR3 DNA reads as TGTGCCAGCAGCCCGGGGACAGGGAGGAACACTGAAGCTTTCTTT. As protein: CASSPGTGRNTEAFF.

The V gene is TRBV10-3, the J gene TRBJ1-2, with a weak D call TRBD1 (5 bases). Trimming left V 5 bases short and J 5 bases short, with 9 bases between. Germline CDR1 and CDR2: ENHRY and SYGVKD. The CDR3 runs 12 residues. DNA for the CDR3: TGTGCCATCAGTCCGCAGGGTTATGGCTACACCTTC. This codes for CAISPQGYGYTF.